This TCR beta chain was observed in a study of cytomegalovirus exposure and HLA in healthy donors. Study background: The 95 to 150 validation repertoires used a platform that matched the one used for the 500 to 700 first-cohort repertoires, as a later analysis reported. Study-wide findings and caveats: It was reportedly the case that the classifier diagnosed cytomegalovirus status with high specificity and sensitivity.

Note on this clone: The antigen remains unidentified.

Sequencing was performed with immunoSEQ multiplex PCR; in TCRdb, only in-frame clones are kept and a portion is missing. The repertoire consists of some 330,000 clones, with just over 85% occurring once and the leading ten covering over 0.8%. The ends were cut back, 1 base at V and 6 bases at J, with 16 bases in the middle. CDR3 length: 15 amino acids. Germline V CDR1 and CDR2: SGHTA, FQGNSA. Separation from the approximately 720-subject first cohort characterized the roughly 120-subject validation cohort, to which the donors belonged. The chain uses TRBV7-2 and TRBJ2-7, with a weak D call TRBD1 (5 bases). Sequencing was performed on PBMCs. This receptor was identified in a woman aged 18-29 years in good health and CMV-seronegative. CDR3 protein: CASSLGGSSRSEQYF. The CDR3 bases are TGTGCCAGCAGCTTAGGGGGCTCATCCCGGTCCGAGCAGTACTTC.